One sample yielded the 32 T cell receptor beta chains listed below, sequenced in a study of OX40 agonist ivuxolimab in advanced cancers. This table comes from immunoSEQ multiplex PCR, and its TCRdb copy is limited to in-frame clones, with some not included. The sample comprises some 100,000 clones, 84% of which are singletons, and roughly 5% rests with the top ten. This specimen consisted of CD4+ or CD8+ T cells sorted from blood, obtained in a trial of the OX40 agonist ivuxolimab. Every receptor here comes from an adult with an advanced solid tumor such as melanoma, head and neck, liver or kidney cancer.

J is TRBJ2-3 and V is TRBV9; perhaps TRBD2 as D (6 bases). Trimming removed 0 bases from V and 4 bases from J, with 15 bases in between. The CDR3 runs 16 residues. The germline CDR1 and CDR2 sequences are SGDLS and YYNGEE. The CDR3 protein is CASSVGAGLGPDTQYF. The CDR3 region has the DNA TGTGCCAGCAGCGTAGGTGCGGGGCTCGGTCCAGATACGCAGTATTTT.

The V and J genes are TRBV19 and TRBJ1-5; weak D call: TRBD1 (5 bases). This CDR3 region has 14 residues. In germline, CDR1 is LNHDA, CDR2 SQIVND (reference sequence). The V end lost 6 bases, the J end lost 0 bases, and 9 bases lay between the germline ends. The CDR3 is CASSQGDSNQPQHF. CDR3 nucleotides: TGTGCCAGTAGCCAGGGCGATAGCAATCAGCCCCAGCATTTT.

The V and J genes are TRBV11-2 and TRBJ2-2, with 9 bases fitting TRBD2. This CDR3 region has 16 residues. With 2 bases clipped from V and 8 bases from J, the junction kept 9 bases outside the gene matches. The germline CDR1 and CDR2 sequences are SGHAT and FQNNGV. CDR3 bases: TGTGCCAGCAGCTTACTTAGCGGGGGACCTGCAGGGGAGCTGTTTTTT. Its protein product is CASSLLSGGPAGELFF.

V is TRBV5-1 and J is TRBJ2-7, with TRBD1 matching 12 bases. V was clipped by 0 bases and J by 7 bases; unmatched bases: 8. The CDR3 has 16 amino acids. Per the germline V gene, CDR1 is SGHRS and CDR2 is YFSETQ. CDR3 bases: TGCGCCAGCAGCTTGGCCCCCGGGACAGGGGGCGAGGAGCAGTACTTC. It is translated as CASSLAPGTGGEEQYF.

The J gene is TRBJ1-2, the V gene TRBV7-8; TRBD1 agrees at 7 bases. The junction had 4 bases not matched to a gene; V was cut back by 5 bases and J by 4 bases. Germline CDR1 reads SGHVS; CDR2 reads FQNEAQ. The CDR3 covers 13 residues. In nucleotides, the CDR3 is TGTGCCAGCAGCGGCGACAGGGCCTATGGCTACACCTTC. Translation gives CASSGDRAYGYTF.

V and J are TRBV27 and TRBJ2-7; D call uncertain. This CDR3 comprises 18 residues. V was shortened by 0 bases and J by 0 bases, with 18 bases between the two germline ends. Looked up from germline, CDR1 is MNHEY and CDR2 is SMNVEV (reference sequence). The CDR3 nucleotides are TGTGCCAGCAGTTTATCGGCCTTCAGGAAGACCTTCTCCTACGAGCAGTACTTC. The encoded protein is CASSLSAFRKTFSYEQYF.

This sequence joins TRBV19 and TRBJ2-3; a possible D gene is TRBD1 (5 bases). CDR3 length equals 14 residues. The ends were cut back, 0 bases at V and 2 bases at J, with 6 bases in the middle. Germline CDR1 reads LNHDA; CDR2 reads SQIVND (reference sequence). DNA for the CDR3: TGTGCCAGTAGTATAGATGGGGCCACAGATACGCAGTATTTT. Translation: CASSIDGATDTQYF. Together with reference TRBV19 and TRBJ2-3, the CDR3 gives the full variable domain: DGGITQSPKYLFRKEGQNVTLSCEQNLNHDAMYWYRQDPGQGLRLIYYSQIVNDFQKGDIAEGYSVSREKKESFPLTVTSAQKNPTAFYLCASSIDGATDTQYFGPGTRLTVL.

This chain connects TRBV19 to TRBJ2-7; TRBD1 agrees at 7 bases. The CDR3 is made up of 13 amino acids. The V and J ends lost 9 bases and 0 bases, in that order; junction bases with no gene match: 5. CDR1 is LNHDA, CDR2 SQIVND, per germline (reference sequence). The CDR3 nucleotides are TGTGCCAGCAACAGGGGTTCCTCCTACGAGCAGTACTTC. Residues: CASNRGSSYEQYF. Full variable domain (remainder filled in from reference TRBV19 and TRBJ2-7): DGGITQSPKYLFRKEGQNVTLSCEQNLNHDAMYWYRQDPGQGLRLIYYSQIVNDFQKGDIAEGYSVSREKKESFPLTVTSAQKNPTAFYLCASNRGSSYEQYFGPGTRLTVT.

This chain joins TRBV7-2 and TRBJ2-3, with unresolved D. The CDR3 covers 12 residues. In germline, CDR1 is SGHTA, CDR2 FQGNSA. V was clipped by 4 bases and J by 8 bases, with 10 bases between them. The chain's CDR3 is CASSSTPGTQYF. DNA for the CDR3: TGTGCCAGCAGCTCCACCCCCGGTACGCAGTATTTT.

The chain joins TRBV19 to TRBJ2-7, with D perhaps TRBD2 (6 bases). Trimming pared 4 bases from V and 3 bases from J, leaving 10 bases between. This CDR3 comprises 13 residues. Germline CDR1 reads LNHDA; CDR2 reads SQIVND (reference sequence). The CDR3 DNA sequence: TGTGCCAGTAGTACGGGGGTCGGCTACGAGCAGTACTTC. As protein: CASSTGVGYEQYF.

The rearrangement uses TRBV11-1 and TRBJ2-1, with D possibly called TRBD1 or TRBD2 (6 bases each). V lost 6 bases to trimming and J lost 7 bases, with 16 bases between them. This CDR3 contains 14 residues. The germline V gene has CDR1 SGHAT and CDR2 FQDESV (reference sequence). For the CDR3, the DNA is TGTGCCAGCAGGGTGGGGGGCCCCAGGAATGAGCAGTTCTTC. Its translation: CASRVGGPRNEQFF.

V and J are TRBV7-2 and TRBJ1-6; D remains unclear. The germline V gene encodes CDR1 SGHTA and CDR2 FQGNSA. The CDR3 runs to 15 residues. The V gene lost 1 base and the J gene lost 7 bases, with 11 bases spanning the gap. CDR3 DNA sequence: TGTGCCAGCAGCTTAGGGGTTACGCGGAATTCACCCCTCCACTTT. This codes for CASSLGVTRNSPLHF.

The gene calls are TRBV2 and TRBJ2-1, with 8 bases lining up with TRBD2. Germline CDR1 is SNHLY and CDR2 is FYNNEI. Trimming at V came to 6 bases and at J to 7 bases, leaving 17 bases not matched to a gene. The CDR3 totals 17 residues. The CDR3 DNA is TGTGCCAGCAGCCGCTCCCGCCGGGAGGGCCGGGGGAATGAGCAGTTCTTC. Translation gives CASSRSRREGRGNEQFF.

This clone has only a few counts. The V and J genes are TRBV7-6 and TRBJ2-7; D remains ambiguous. CDR1 is SGHVS and CDR2 is FNYEAQ in the germline V gene. V shed 1 base and J shed 3 bases, with 10 bases lying between them. The CDR3 length is 14 residues. The CDR3 loop is CASSLDSDDYEQYF. DNA for the CDR3: TGTGCCAGCAGCTTAGACAGTGACGACTACGAGCAGTACTTC.

This chain connects TRBV5-1 to TRBJ2-4; 9 bases line up with TRBD2. Germline V lookup: CDR1 SGHRS, CDR2 YFSETQ. Trimming removed 9 bases from V and 4 bases from J; junction bases left unmatched: 8. The CDR3 runs to 14 residues. The CDR3 loop is CANSVAGDKNIQYF. Written as DNA, the CDR3 is TGCGCCAACAGTGTAGCGGGAGATAAAAACATTCAGTACTTC.

V and J are TRBV7-9 and TRBJ2-2, with D unclear. Germline V gene lookup returns CDR1 SEHNR and CDR2 FQNEAQ (reference sequence). V shed 3 bases and J shed 7 bases, with 3 bases lying between them. This CDR3 spans 11 amino acids. The chain's CDR3 is CASSFDGELFF. Here the CDR3 DNA reads TGTGCCAGCAGCTTTGACGGGGAGCTGTTTTTT.

This rearrangement joins TRBV5-8 to TRBJ1-1, with a tentative D call TRBD1 (6 bases). This CDR3 spans 13 amino acids. Germline-derived CDR1 and CDR2 are SGHTS and YDEGEE. Trimming stripped 2 bases from V and 4 bases from J, with 9 bases between. Written as DNA, the CDR3 is TGTGCCAGCAGCTTAGGGGGGGCCACTGAAGCTTTCTTT. Its protein product is CASSLGGATEAFF.

The V call is TRBV7-8, the J call TRBJ2-3, with 16 nucleotides matching TRBD2. CDR3 length: 18 residues. V dropped 4 bases and J dropped 3; count of bases not matched to a gene: 7. CDR1 is SGHVS, CDR2 FQNEAQ, per germline. This CDR3 is CASSSPGLAGGPTDTQYF. The CDR3 nucleotides are TGTGCCAGCAGCTCTCCGGGACTAGCGGGAGGGCCGACAGATACGCAGTATTTT. The variable domain in full, completed from reference TRBV7-8 and TRBJ2-3, reads GAGVSQSPRYKVAKRGQDVALRCDPISGHVSLFWYQQALGQGPEFLTYFQNEAQLDKSGLPSDRFFAERPEGSVSTLKIQRTQQEDSAVYLCASSSPGLAGGPTDTQYFGPGTRLTVL.

This chain connects TRBV6-5 to TRBJ2-1; 8 bases align to TRBD2. Trimming removed 2 bases from V and 2 bases from J; junction bases left unmatched: 5. From germline, CDR1 is MNHEY and CDR2 SVGAGI. This CDR3 region has 16 residues. The CDR3 DNA follows: TGTGCCAGCAGTTACCCTACAGCGGGAGCCTACAATGAGCAGTTCTTC. Encoded protein: CASSYPTAGAYNEQFF.

The chain links TRBV7-2 to TRBJ2-7; no definite D call. From germline, CDR1 is SGHTA and CDR2 FQGNSA. Trimming cost V 1 base and J 0 bases, with 10 bases left between them. CDR3 length equals 15 residues. CDR3 sequence (DNA): TGTGCCAGCAGCTTAGACTCCCGCGTCTCCTACGAGCAGTACTTC. It codes for CASSLDSRVSYEQYF.

CDR3 in DNA: TGTGCCAGCAGGATACAGGGGACCGGGGAGCTGTTTTTT. Translating it yields CASRIQGTGELFF. The chain links TRBV6-5 to TRBJ2-2; 7 bases agree with TRBD1. This CDR3 region has 13 residues. Trimming took 6 bases from V and 5 from J; bases not matched to a gene: 3. Germline V gene sequence: CDR1 MNHEY, CDR2 SVGAGI.

V is TRBV27 and J is TRBJ1-4; possibly TRBD1 for D (6 bases). The germline gives CDR1 MNHEY, CDR2 SMNVEV (reference sequence). The CDR3 runs to 15 residues. Trimming shortened V by 2 bases and J by 2 bases, and 9 bases separated the two germline ends. The chain's CDR3 is CASSLSRGTNEKLFF. CDR3 coding DNA: TGTGCCAGCAGTTTAAGCAGGGGCACTAATGAAAAACTGTTTTTT.

The V call is TRBV5-6, the J call TRBJ2-2, with 7 bases that match TRBD2. The CDR3 is 15 amino acids. Trimming took 5 bases from V and 5 from J; bases not matched to a gene: 9. The germline V gene encodes CDR1 SGHDT and CDR2 YYEEEE. The chain's CDR3 is CASRAPGGKTGELFF. CDR3 nucleotide sequence: TGTGCCAGCAGGGCTCCGGGGGGAAAAACCGGGGAGCTGTTTTTT.

The chain uses TRBV27 and TRBJ1-1; weak D call: TRBD1 (6 bases). The CDR3 extends over 14 amino acids. Germline lookup yields CDR1 MNHEY and CDR2 SMNVEV (reference sequence). Trimming shortened V by 3 bases and J by 4 bases, and 12 bases separated the two germline ends. CDR3 sequence (DNA): TGTGCCAGCAGTTTGTACAGGGAGGGCACTGAAGCTTTCTTT. Translation: CASSLYREGTEAFF.

This rearrangement joins TRBV7-9 to TRBJ1-1; a possible D gene is TRBD1 (5 bases). Germline loops: CDR1 SEHNR, CDR2 FQNEAQ (reference sequence). The CDR3 contains 14 residues. V dropped 2 bases and J dropped 8 bases, with 15 bases sitting between them. The CDR3 loop reads CASSLTGGAGEAFF. The CDR3 region has the DNA TGTGCCAGCAGCTTAACAGGAGGGGCCGGAGAAGCTTTCTTT.

CDR3 DNA sequence: TGTGCCAGCAGCTTAGTTACGGGGGGGGCAGGTTCCTACGAGCAGTACTTC. Its translation is CASSLVTGGAGSYEQYF. The V gene is TRBV7-2, the J gene TRBJ2-7, with 8 bases matching TRBD2. The length of the CDR3 is 17 residues. The germline V gene has CDR1 SGHTA and CDR2 FQGNSA. V lost 1 base to trimming and J lost 1 base; unmatched junction nucleotides: 9.

The chain links TRBV11-1 to TRBJ1-1, with TRBD1 identical over 7 bases. CDR1 and CDR2 (germline): SGHAT, FQDESV (reference sequence). CDR3 size: 17 residues. V lost 0 bases to trimming and J lost 5 bases; unmatched junction nucleotides: 12. In nucleotides, the CDR3 is TGTGCCAGCAGCTTAGCATATGCCAGGGGGATTGCTACTGAAGCTTTCTTT. Protein product: CASSLAYARGIATEAFF.

This clone was seen a few times. The V call is TRBV29-1, the J call TRBJ1-1; no definite D call. The CDR3 length is 12 residues. V was pared by 3 bases and J by 4 bases, with 9 bases between. Germline-derived CDR1 and CDR2 are SQVTM and ANQGSEA. Here the CDR3 reads CSVDTGGTEAFF. The CDR3 DNA sequence: TGCAGCGTTGATACTGGAGGCACTGAAGCTTTCTTT. The full variable domain, rest sourced from reference TRBV29-1 and TRBJ1-1, is SAVISQKPSRDICQRGTSLTIQCQVDSQVTMMFWYRQQPGQSLTLIATANQGSEATYESGFVIDKFPISRPNLTFSTLTVSNMSPEDSSIYLCSVDTGGTEAFFGQGTRLTVV.

V gene TRBV28 combines with J gene TRBJ1-5, with TRBD1 as a possible D gene (6 bases). Germline V gives CDR1 MDHEN, CDR2 SYDVKM. The V gene lost 6 bases and the J gene lost 3 bases, with 15 bases spanning the gap. The CDR3 loop spans 15 amino acids. The CDR3 spells CASRNRVGPNQPQHF. The CDR3 coding sequence is TGTGCCAGCAGGAACAGGGTCGGTCCCAATCAGCCCCAGCATTTT.

This chain connects TRBV4-3 to TRBJ2-7; tentative D call: TRBD1 (6 bases). The CDR3 contains 14 residues. Germline assignment: CDR1 LGHNA and CDR2 YSLEER. Trimming took off 4 bases at V and 1 base at J, with 11 bases between the two ends. CDR3 in DNA: TGCGCCAGCAGCCGAGGACAGACTTCCTACGAGCAGTACTTC. Translation gives CASSRGQTSYEQYF.

The chain joins TRBV7-6 to TRBJ1-6, with TRBD1 identical over 11 bases. V shed 5 bases, J shed 9 bases, and the junction held 6 bases outside the gene matches. The germline V gene encodes CDR1 SGHVS and CDR2 FNYEAQ. The CDR3 length is 15 residues. CDR3 protein: CASSPTGTGGSPLHF. The CDR3, as DNA: TGTGCCAGCAGCCCTACAGGGACAGGGGGTTCACCCCTCCACTTT.

This rearrangement joins TRBV7-9 to TRBJ2-7; D is ambiguous. V was shortened by 1 base and J by 1 base, with 5 bases between the two germline ends. This CDR3 contains 13 residues. Germline-derived CDR1 and CDR2 are SEHNR and FQNEAQ (reference sequence). CDR3 protein: CASSLGISYEQYF. CDR3 coding DNA: TGTGCCAGCAGCTTAGGGATTTCCTACGAGCAGTACTTC.